The entry below gives a single T cell receptor (beta chain) sequence along with its context. Deletions cut 3 bases from V and 6 bases from J, with 12 bases between. CDR1 is SNHLY and CDR2 is FYNNEI in the germline V gene. The length of the CDR3 is 13 residues. The data were taken from a study of blood T cell repertoires in COVID-19. Study context: PBMCs, B-cell-depleted T cells, or T cells were the source of the cDNA or gDNA that made up the material.

The method was immunoSEQ multiplex PCR; TCRdb's version includes in-frame clones alone and lacks a portion of them. The table includes 200,000 to 250,000 clones, around 90% detected once. The sequencing sample was made of PBMCs or T cells enriched from blood (not recorded which). The chain links TRBV2 to TRBJ2-7, with D possibly matching TRBD1 (6 bases). The sequence came from a man between 50 and 59 years old who had been exposed to COVID-19. The CDR3 protein is CASSDRGSGEQYV. DNA of the CDR3: TGTGCCAGCAGTGACAGGGGTTCGGGCGAGCAGTACGTC.